The 32 T cell receptor beta chains reported below all come from one sample, sequenced in a study of shared clonotypes between healthy human individuals. Clones were read by immunoSEQ multiplex PCR, and TCRdb kept only the in-frame ones, dropping some. Of approximately 1,000,000 clones listed, 70% to 80% are singletons. Material: memory CD4+ T cells from PBMCs. As to subset: CD45RA-negative fraction. These receptor sequences come from a man between 18 and 29 years old in good health. Some clones in this sample may be carry-over from other donors' samples.

This chain joins TRBV7-2 and TRBJ2-7; 7 bases agree with TRBD2. Germline CDR1 and CDR2: SGHTA and FQGNSA. V lost 1 base and J lost 6; bases outside the gene matches: 12. The CDR3 length is 16 residues. The CDR3 DNA reads as TGTGCCAGCAGCTTAGGGGCGGCGGGGGTATCGGCCGAGCAGTACTTC. Its translation: CASSLGAAGVSAEQYF.

This chain links TRBV10-3 with TRBJ2-1; 13 nucleotides align to TRBD2. The ends lost 10 bases at V and 7 bases at J; junction bases unmatched: 22. Germline CDR1 is ENHRY and CDR2 is SYGVKD. This CDR3 comprises 19 residues. CDR3 residues: CATTPSGGLAGRTENEQFF. In nucleotides, the CDR3 is TGTGCCACCACCCCATCAGGGGGACTAGCGGGACGGACGGAGAATGAGCAGTTCTTC.

This chain joins TRBV6-1 and TRBJ2-7, with D uncertain. From germline, CDR1 is MNHNS and CDR2 SASEGT. V was pared by 8 bases and J by 3 bases, with 14 bases between. CDR3 length equals 13 residues. This chain's CDR3 is CASSPSPFYEQYF. In nucleotides, the CDR3 is TGTGCCAGCTCCCCTTCTCCTTTCTACGAGCAGTACTTC.

V gene TRBV7-9 combines with J gene TRBJ1-2, with D tentatively TRBD1 (5 bases). The V gene's germline CDR1 is SEHNR and CDR2 FQNEAQ (reference sequence). V shed 1 base and J shed 4 bases, with 7 bases lying between them. CDR3 size: 13 residues. The CDR3 protein is CASSLGGIYGYTF. The CDR3, as DNA: TGTGCCAGCAGCTTAGGGGGGATCTATGGCTACACCTTC.

This clone appeared a single time. The gene calls are TRBV4-1 and TRBJ2-7; TRBD2 is a possible D gene (6 bases). Germline CDR1 reads MGHRA; CDR2 reads YSYEKL. The CDR3 is 13 amino acids. Trimming shortened V by 4 bases and J by 7 bases, and 14 bases separated the two germline ends. The CDR3 DNA sequence: TGCGCCAGCAGCCGCCGGGACTCGAGTGAGCAGTACTTC. Its protein product is CASSRRDSSEQYF.

V gene TRBV28 combines with J gene TRBJ2-1; D is unresolved. Germline CDR1 MDHEN, CDR2 SYDVKM. CDR3 length: 14 residues. V shed 3 bases and J shed 1 base, with 7 bases lying between them. CDR3 amino acids: CASSFVRSYNEQFF. The CDR3 nucleotides are TGTGCCAGCAGTTTCGTCAGGTCCTACAATGAGCAGTTCTTC.

The chain recombines TRBV10-3 with TRBJ2-7; maybe TRBD2 (5 bases). The CDR3 contains 12 residues. The germline V gene has CDR1 ENHRY and CDR2 SYGVKD. V was cut by 10 bases and J by 3 bases, with 13 bases left in between. CDR3 coding DNA: TGTGCCAGCCGCGACGGGATCTACGAGCAGTACTTC. It is translated as CASRDGIYEQYF.

This clone was recorded once. V usage is TRBV5-5 and J usage is TRBJ1-1, with D possibly TRBD1 on 5 matching bases. The length of the CDR3 is 15 residues. With 0 bases removed from V and 4 bases from J, the gap between germline ends came to 13 bases. Looked up from germline, CDR1 is SGHKS and CDR2 is YYEKEE (reference sequence). CDR3 amino acids: CASSLVGGFGTEAFF. The CDR3, as DNA: TGTGCCAGCAGCTTGGTTGGGGGTTTCGGCACTGAAGCTTTCTTT.

V gene TRBV28 combines with J gene TRBJ2-3, with D uncertain. Germline V gene data show CDR1 as MDHEN and CDR2 as SYDVKM. V lost 5 bases, J lost 0 bases, and 3 bases lay in between. This CDR3 region has 12 residues. The CDR3 protein is CASSISTDTQYF. CDR3 DNA sequence: TGTGCCAGCAGTATAAGCACAGATACGCAGTATTTT.

The chain employs TRBV5-1 and TRBJ1-2; TRBD1 matches 10 bases. Trimming cost V 0 bases and J 7 bases; bases outside gene matches: 3. The CDR3 extends over 14 amino acids. Germline V CDR1 and CDR2: SGHRS, YFSETQ. CDR3 region: CASSLGQGASGYTF. The CDR3 coding sequence is TGCGCCAGCAGCTTGGGACAGGGGGCGAGTGGCTACACCTTC.

This chain links TRBV16 with TRBJ2-3; TRBD1 matches 8 bases. Per germline, CDR1 KGHSY and CDR2 FQNENV. V lost 0 bases to trimming and J lost 4 bases; unmatched junction nucleotides: 6. The length of the CDR3 is 16 residues. The CDR3 loop reads CASSQSWTGTSDTQYF. The CDR3 coding sequence is TGTGCCAGCAGCCAATCGTGGACAGGGACTTCAGATACGCAGTATTTT.

Here the CDR3 reads CASSPDRPTYNEQFF. The CDR3 coding sequence is TGTGCCAGCAGCCCTGACAGGCCTACCTACAATGAGCAGTTCTTC. This chain uses TRBV2 with TRBJ2-1; D might be TRBD1 (6 bases). The CDR3 has 15 residues. CDR1 is SNHLY and CDR2 is FYNNEI in the germline V gene. Deletions cut 6 bases from V and 2 bases from J, with 14 bases between.

The chain recombines TRBV9 with TRBJ2-7; D is unresolved. This CDR3 spans 13 amino acids. Looked up from germline, CDR1 is SGDLS and CDR2 is YYNGEE. V shed 8 bases and J shed 0 bases, with 12 bases lying between them. This CDR3 is CASASPPSYEQYF. The CDR3 DNA reads TGTGCCAGTGCTTCTCCCCCCTCCTACGAGCAGTACTTC.

This sequence joins TRBV7-3 and TRBJ2-1; D is ambiguous. V gave up 3 bases and J gave up 2 bases, with 11 bases separating them. The germline V gene has CDR1 SGHTA and CDR2 FQGTGA. The CDR3 has 15 amino acids. CDR3 protein: CASSFTPEPYNEQFF. The CDR3 DNA reads as TGTGCCAGCAGCTTTACGCCGGAACCCTACAATGAGCAGTTCTTC. Using reference TRBV7-3 and TRBJ2-1 for the parts outside the CDR3, the full variable domain is GAGVSQTPSNKVTEKGKYVELRCDPISGHTALYWYRQSLGQGPEFLIYFQGTGAADDSGLPNDRFFAVRPEGSVSTLKIQRTERGDSAVYLCASSFTPEPYNEQFFGPGTRLTVL.

The chain employs TRBV11-3 and TRBJ2-1; D may correspond to TRBD1 or TRBD2 (6 bases each). This CDR3 has 17 amino acids. Germline V gene lookup returns CDR1 SGHNT and CDR2 YENEEA. V gave up 3 bases and J gave up 4 bases, with 19 bases separating them. CDR3 loop: CASSLRGGLAAYNEQFF. The CDR3 bases are TGTGCCAGCAGCTTGAGAGGGGGGCTAGCCGCGTACAATGAGCAGTTCTTC.

CDR3 loop: CASSFQGAVYGYTF. CDR3 sequence (DNA): TGTGCCAGCAGCTTTCAGGGGGCGGTCTATGGCTACACCTTC. The chain combines TRBV5-4 with TRBJ1-2; 8 nucleotides agree with TRBD1. V dropped 2 bases and J dropped 4; count of bases not matched to a gene: 4. This CDR3 spans 14 amino acids. Germline CDR1 is SGHNT and CDR2 is YYREEE (reference sequence).

The chain carries TRBV7-2 and TRBJ1-1; D is possibly TRBD1 (5 bases). The length of the CDR3 is 13 residues. The germline gives CDR1 SGHTA, CDR2 FQGNSA. Trimming stripped 4 bases from V and 1 base from J, with 7 bases between. The CDR3 spells CASSYRKNTEAFF. In nucleotides, the CDR3 is TGTGCCAGCAGCTACAGGAAGAACACTGAAGCTTTCTTT.

In its sample, this clone was seen a few times. The chain uses TRBV11-1 and TRBJ1-2, with TRBD1 identical over 10 bases. The germline V gene has CDR1 SGHAT and CDR2 FQDESV (reference sequence). This CDR3 is 14 amino acids long. Losses at the gene ends were 5 bases for V and 4 bases for J; bases not matched to a gene: 4. CDR3 in DNA: TGTGCCAGCAGCCCCGGGACAGGGGCCTATGGCTACACCTTC. Translating gives CASSPGTGAYGYTF. The full variable domain, in which reference TRBV11-1 and TRBJ1-2 provide the parts outside the CDR3, is EAEVAQSPRYKITEKSQAVAFWCDPISGHATLYWYRQILGQGPELLVQFQDESVVDDSQLPKDRFSAERLKGVDSTLKIQPAELGDSAMYLCASSPGTGAYGYTFGSGTRLTVV.

The chain employs TRBV5-1 and TRBJ2-1, with D hard to call. This CDR3 comprises 18 residues. Trimming took off 4 bases at V and 0 bases at J, with 20 bases between the two ends. Germline values: CDR1 SGHRS, CDR2 YFSETQ. The CDR3 reads CASSQPLSAYFSYNEQFF. CDR3 bases: TGCGCCAGCAGCCAACCGTTGAGCGCGTATTTCTCCTACAATGAGCAGTTCTTC.

Concerning this clone itself: This may come from a read error, since a much larger clone is one base off. J is TRBJ2-2 and V is TRBV6-4; D is ambiguous. Germline V gene lookup returns CDR1 MRHNA and CDR2 SNTAGT. CDR3 size: 15 residues. Trimming took off 4 bases at V and 1 base at J, with 10 bases between the two ends. The CDR3 DNA follows: TGTGCCAGCAGTGGCTCGGCAGTGAACACCGGGGAGCTGTTTTTT. As protein: CASSGSAVNTGELFF.

A remark on this clone: This may stem from a read error, because a much larger clone lies one nucleotide away. The gene calls are TRBV11-2 and TRBJ1-1; the D is unclear. V dropped 3 bases and J dropped 0 bases, with 2 bases sitting between them. CDR1 is SGHAT and CDR2 is FQNNGV in the germline V gene. The CDR3 extends over 12 amino acids. The CDR3 sequence: CASSFLNTEAFF. CDR3 in DNA: TGTGCCAGCAGCTTTTTGAACACTGAAGCTTTCTTT.

The V gene is TRBV7-9, the J gene TRBJ2-7; 8 bases agree with TRBD2. V lost 5 bases, J lost 4 bases, and 16 bases stayed unmatched. This CDR3 is 17 amino acids long. Germline V gene sequence: CDR1 SEHNR, CDR2 FQNEAQ (reference sequence). The DNA of the CDR3 is TGTGCCAGCAGCCAAGCTTACGGGACTAGAGCGGTTTACGAGCAGTACTTC. Amino acids: CASSQAYGTRAVYEQYF.

The V and J genes are TRBV5-1 and TRBJ2-7; TRBD2 might be the D (6 bases). CDR3 length: 14 amino acids. Trimming removed 0 bases at V and 2 bases at J, with 9 bases between. Germline V gene lookup returns CDR1 SGHRS and CDR2 YFSETQ. The CDR3 nucleotides read TGCGCCAGCAGCTTGGATGGAGGGGCCTACGAGCAGTACTTC. Its translation: CASSLDGGAYEQYF.

Concerning this clone: Different DNA sequences within this sample yield the same CDR3. The chain couples TRBV5-1 to TRBJ2-2; 12 positions match TRBD2. Trimming removed 5 bases from V and 3 bases from J; junction bases left unmatched: 2. CDR1 and CDR2 (germline): SGHRS, YFSETQ. The CDR3 spans 15 residues. CDR3 amino acids: CASSLAGGDTGELFF. The CDR3 DNA follows: TGCGCCAGCAGTCTAGCGGGAGGGGACACCGGGGAGCTGTTTTTT.

The chain carries TRBV2 and TRBJ1-6; D is unresolved. The CDR3 spans 12 residues. CDR1 SNHLY and CDR2 FYNNEI come from the germline V gene. V dropped 3 bases and J dropped 13 bases, with 10 bases sitting between them. The CDR3 loop reads CASSESPIPLHF. The CDR3 nucleotides read TGTGCCAGCAGTGAGAGCCCAATCCCCCTCCACTTT.

This sequence joins TRBV18 and TRBJ2-1; D gene unclear. The CDR3 is 12 amino acids. Trimming removed 2 bases at V and 5 bases at J, with 4 bases between. CDR1 is KGHSH, CDR2 LQKENI, per germline. The CDR3 spells CASSPGDNEQFF. CDR3 bases: TGTGCCAGCTCACCAGGGGACAATGAGCAGTTCTTC.

J is TRBJ1-2 and V is TRBV21-1. TRBV21-1 is listed as a pseudogene. The CDR3 is 13 amino acids. Here the CDR3 reads CARPGLAVCGYTF. The DNA for the CDR3 is TGTGCCAGGCCGGGGTTGGCCGTCTGTGGCTACACCTTC.

The J gene is TRBJ2-4, the V gene TRBV4-1, with D possibly being TRBD2 (6 bases). The CDR3 runs 15 residues. Germline V gene data show CDR1 as MGHRA and CDR2 as YSYEKL. V lost 4 bases to trimming and J lost 0 bases, with 10 bases between them. DNA of the CDR3: TGCGCCAGCAGCCCAATGGGACTAGCCAAAAACATTCAGTACTTC. It translates to CASSPMGLAKNIQYF.

This clone was counted a few times. The gene calls are TRBV2 and TRBJ1-4, with TRBD1 matching 7 bases. J lost 11 bases, V lost 10 bases, and 16 bases had no gene match. The germline V gene has CDR1 SNHLY and CDR2 FYNNEI. This CDR3 contains 14 residues. The CDR3: CATSVTGSGGKLFF. The CDR3 bases are TGTGCCACCTCAGTGACAGGGAGCGGTGGGAAACTGTTTTTT.

The chain couples TRBV9 to TRBJ1-2; 9 bases fit TRBD1. V gave up 2 bases and J gave up 2 bases; unmatched junction bases: 4. The CDR3 spans 15 residues. CDR1 is SGDLS, CDR2 YYNGEE, per germline. CDR3: CASSVTGTGNYGYTF. DNA of the CDR3: TGTGCCAGCAGCGTCACCGGGACAGGGAACTATGGCTACACCTTC.

J is TRBJ1-2 and V is TRBV7-3; 8 positions agree with TRBD1. The CDR3 is made up of 13 amino acids. The junction had 3 bases not matched to a gene; V was cut back by 2 bases and J by 7 bases. Germline V gives CDR1 SGHTA, CDR2 FQGTGA. The CDR3 sequence is CASSLEDRVGYTF. The CDR3 region has the DNA TGTGCCAGCAGCTTAGAGGACAGGGTTGGCTACACCTTC.

To note about this clone: The sample holds other DNA sequences that translate to the same CDR3. The CDR3 bases are TGCGCCAGCAGCTTGGAGGGGGAAGCTTTCTTT. This encodes CASSLEGEAFF. V usage is TRBV5-1 and J usage is TRBJ1-1; possible D gene TRBD1, 5 bases. The CDR3 totals 11 residues. Germline values: CDR1 SGHRS, CDR2 YFSETQ. V lost 0 bases and J lost 8, with 5 bases in between. Filled out from reference TRBV5-1 and TRBJ1-1, the complete variable domain reads KAGVTQTPRYLIKTRGQQVTLSCSPISGHRSVSWYQQTPGQGLQFLFEYFSETQRNKGNFPGRFSGRQFSNSRSEMNVSTLELGDSALYLCASSLEGEAFFGQGTRLTVV.